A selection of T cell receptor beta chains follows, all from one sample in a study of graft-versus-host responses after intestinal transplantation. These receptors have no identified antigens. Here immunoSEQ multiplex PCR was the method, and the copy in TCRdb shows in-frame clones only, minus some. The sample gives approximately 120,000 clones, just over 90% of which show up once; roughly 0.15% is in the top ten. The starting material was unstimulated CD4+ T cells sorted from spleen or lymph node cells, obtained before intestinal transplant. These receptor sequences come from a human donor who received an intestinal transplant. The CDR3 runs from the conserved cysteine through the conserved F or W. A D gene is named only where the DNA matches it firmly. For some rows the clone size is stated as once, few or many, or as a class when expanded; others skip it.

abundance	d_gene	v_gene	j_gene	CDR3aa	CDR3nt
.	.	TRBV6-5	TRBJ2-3	CASRRQGIDTQYF	TGTGCCAGCAGGCGGCAGGGGATAGATACGCAGTATTTT
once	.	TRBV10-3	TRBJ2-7	CAISESETAPTDQYF	TGTGCCATCAGTGAGTCTGAGACGGCCCCTACCGATCAGTACTTC
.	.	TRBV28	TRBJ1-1	CASSTQGGFEAFF	TGTGCCAGCAGTACGCAGGGCGGATTTGAAGCTTTCTTT
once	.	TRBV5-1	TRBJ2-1	CASRLLTGRDEQFF	TGCGCCAGCAGATTATTGACAGGTCGGGATGAGCAGTTCTTC
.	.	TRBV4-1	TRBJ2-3	CASSQVSSGDTQYF	TGCGCCAGCAGCCAAGTATCCAGCGGGGATACGCAGTATTTT
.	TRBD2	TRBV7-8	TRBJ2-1	CASRGAGGYNEQFF	TGTGCCAGTAGGGGGGCGGGGGGATACAATGAGCAGTTCTTC
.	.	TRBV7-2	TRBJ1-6	CASRGQGNSPLHF	TGTGCCAGCAGGGGTCAGGGAAATTCACCCCTCCACTTT
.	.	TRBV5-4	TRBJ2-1	CASSYGRGPYNEQFF	TGTGCCAGCAGCTACGGTCGGGGCCCATACAATGAGCAGTTCTTC
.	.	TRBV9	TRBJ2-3	CASSSFAGNTDTQYF	TGTGCCAGCAGCTCCTTTGCGGGAAACACAGATACGCAGTATTTT
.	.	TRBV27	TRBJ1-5	CASSFQEPQHF	TGTGCCAGCAGTTTTCAGGAGCCCCAGCATTTT
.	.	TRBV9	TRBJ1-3	CASSVAQSGNTIYF	TGTGCCAGCAGCGTAGCACAGTCTGGAAACACCATATATTTT
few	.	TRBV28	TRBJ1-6	CASSLPQGGSSPLHF	TGTGCCAGCAGTTTACCCCAAGGGGGGAGTTCACCCCTCCACTTT
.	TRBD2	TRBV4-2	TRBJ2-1	CASSPLHRSGGPPYEQFF	TGTGCCAGCAGCCCGCTCCATAGGAGCGGGGGGCCCCCCTATGAGCAGTTCTTC
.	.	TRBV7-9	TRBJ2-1	CASSLGGGFNEQFF	TGTGCCAGCAGCTTGGGGGGTGGGTTCAATGAGCAGTTCTTC
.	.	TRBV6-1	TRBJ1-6	CASSEFLMNNSPLHF	TGTGCCAGCAGTGAATTTTTAATGAATAATTCACCCCTCCACTTT
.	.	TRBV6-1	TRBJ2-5	CASTLGPRGQETQYF	TGTGCCAGCACCCTAGGGCCGAGGGGCCAAGAGACCCAGTACTTC
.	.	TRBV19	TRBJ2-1	CASSLMGGRSYNEQFF	TGTGCCAGTAGTCTAATGGGGGGCAGGTCCTACAATGAGCAGTTCTTC
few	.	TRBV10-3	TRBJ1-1	CAISEASNTEAFF	TGTGCCATCAGTGAAGCCTCGAACACTGAAGCTTTCTTT
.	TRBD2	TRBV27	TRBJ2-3	CAISKAGLSTDTQYF	TGTGCCATTTCAAAAGCGGGGTTGAGCACAGATACGCAGTATTTT
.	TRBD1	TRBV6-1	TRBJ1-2	CASSGTAPLYGYTF	TGTGCCAGCAGCGGGACAGCGCCCCTCTATGGCTACACCTTC
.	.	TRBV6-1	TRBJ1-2	CASQGRALANYGYTF	TGTGCCAGCCAGGGCAGGGCCCTAGCGAACTATGGCTACACCTTC
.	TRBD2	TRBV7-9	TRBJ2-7	CASSFLAGPYEQYF	TGTGCCAGCAGCTTTTTAGCGGGACCCTACGAGCAGTACTTC
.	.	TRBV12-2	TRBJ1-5	CASRLKGGAANQPQHF	TGTGCAAGTCGCTTAAAGGGGGGGGCAGCAAATCAGCCCCAGCATTTT
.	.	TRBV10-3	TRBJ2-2	CAISDPARVAGELFF	TGTGCCATCAGTGACCCTGCCAGGGTAGCCGGGGAGCTGTTTTTT
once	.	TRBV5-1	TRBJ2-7	CASSLVRGSYEQYF	TGCGCCAGCAGCTTGGTACGGGGTTCCTACGAGCAGTACTTC
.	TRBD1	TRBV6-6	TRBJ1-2	CASSPRTGWSGYTF	TGTGCCAGCTCCCCGCGGACAGGGTGGTCTGGCTACACCTTC